The rows below give T cell receptor beta chains drawn from one sample of a study of early T cells in non-severe SARS-CoV-2 infection. MiXCR, applied by TCRdb to the 5' RACE reads, yields one record per CDR3 protein. The sample includes about 42,000 distinct CDR3 sequences, less than 6.5% of them seen just once. The source material was whole blood, sampled at baseline. The receptors were sampled from an adult who was a healthcare worker with PCR-confirmed SARS-CoV-2 infection or an uninfected control (not recorded which). The conserved cysteine and the conserved F or W are not part of the CDR3 here.

CDR3 length	V gene	J gene	CDR3 protein
15	TRBV6-2/TRBV6-3	TRBJ2-7	ASSYSGYSPFLYEQY
12	TRBV9	TRBJ1-1	ASSETGEPTEAF
11	TRBV28	TRBJ2-7	ASSGDLTYEQY
11	TRBV20-1	TRBJ2-1	SASDQGYNEQF
12	TRBV10-1	TRBJ1-3	ASSGQERRNTIY
12	TRBV9	TRBJ2-1	ASSPRTGGNEQF
11	TRBV2	TRBJ1-5	ASSDVNNQPQH
10	TRBV5-1	TRBJ2-3	ASSSPADTQY
18	TRBV20-1	TRBJ2-7	SARDRWTPGRTTEVYEQY
12	TRBV7-9	TRBJ1-5	ASSLGHGNQPQH
9	TRBV18	TRBJ1-1	ASSQVNEAF
12	TRBV20-1	TRBJ2-1	SARALAGYNEQF
9	TRBV6-6	TRBJ1-1	ASSYSAEAF
14	TRBV7-6	TRBJ2-1	ASSFPSGGANNEQF
10	TRBV7-9	TRBJ2-3	ASSLPADTQY
11	TRBV2	TRBJ1-1	ASSELKNTEAF
14	TRBV5-1	TRBJ2-1	ASSHPQDIRDNEQF
13	TRBV11-3	TRBJ2-1	ASSLNRFSYNEQF
13	TRBV3-1	TRBJ1-2	ASSQDFQGAYGYT
10	TRBV7-2	TRBJ1-1	ASSLTNTEAF
12	TRBV9	TRBJ2-3	ASSDGQGVDTQY
16	TRBV6-4	TRBJ2-1	ASSGRAGNAAANNEQF
13	TRBV7-9	TRBJ2-5	ASSRRQVSQETQY
12	TRBV5-1	TRBJ2-7	ASSFVSEDYEQY
13	TRBV3-1	TRBJ1-1	ASSRTTGANTEAF
12	TRBV20-1	TRBJ1-5	SAPDPSINQPQH
14	TRBV12-3/TRBV12-4	TRBJ1-5	ASSFWTGVSNQPQH
12	TRBV12-3/TRBV12-4	TRBJ1-5	ASRPDRDVHPQH
15	TRBV7-2	TRBJ2-4	ASSLAGTKGAKNIQY
12	TRBV7-8	TRBJ1-1	ASSLAVGNTEAF
11	TRBV20-1	TRBJ1-5	SASPGVNQPQH
14	TRBV7-6	TRBJ2-7	ASSSGLAGGRYEQY
16	TRBV6-2/TRBV6-3	TRBJ1-5	ASTELPNRGDSNQPQH
10	TRBV7-3	TRBJ2-2	ASSLDTGELF
12	TRBV12-3/TRBV12-4	TRBJ1-2	ASSLTGGSYGYT
12	TRBV7-9	TRBJ2-7	ASSLGGGTHEQY
13	TRBV4-1	TRBJ2-3	ASSQASRSTDTQY
13	TRBV14	TRBJ2-2	ASSQVNFNTGELF
15	TRBV6-6	TRBJ1-6	ASSPKGGARTNSPLH
13	TRBV5-5	TRBJ2-1	ASSLQDSSYNEQF
12	TRBV19	TRBJ2-2	ASSLATVTGELF